This T cell receptor beta chain was obtained from a study of shared clonotypes between healthy human individuals. The split of CD4+ cells yielded CD45RA+ naive and CD45RA-negative memory subsets. Study-level results: Sharing across four donors was highest in naive CD4 (roughly 5%) and lowest in memory CD8 (roughly 0.4%). The diversity represented, both genetic and in exposure history, was limited by few donors.

Using immunoSEQ multiplex PCR, the repertoire was profiled, and TCRdb retains in-frame clones only, with some absent. The repertoire includes about 2 million clones, 85% to 95% of them detected once, and 0.1% to 0.15% sits in the top ten. V shed 7 bases, J shed 5 bases, and the junction held 9 bases outside the gene matches. The germline gives CDR1 MNHNS, CDR2 SASEGT. This CDR3 is built from 14 residues. Notes on this clone: Its antigen is currently unknown.

The V and J genes are TRBV6-1 and TRBJ2-5; 8 nucleotides agree with TRBD2. The sample was naive CD4+ T cells sorted from blood. Subset described: CD45RA+ positively selected. This TCR came from a man between 18 and 35 years old in good health. CDR3 sequence: CASTAGGPPETQYF. CDR3 DNA sequence: TGTGCCAGCACTGCGGGGGGCCCACCGGAGACCCAGTACTTC.